The clone carrying this TCR beta chain was seen more than once but under ten times. The target antigen is unknown. Trimming removed 0 bases from V and 5 bases from J, with 5 bases in between. This CDR3 contains 13 residues. CDR1 is MNHNS and CDR2 is SASEGT in the germline V gene. The protocol was immunoSEQ multiplex PCR, while the TCRdb copy is restricted to in-frame clones and leaves out a portion. The table includes roughly 180,000 clones, 70% to 90% detected once. The sample originates from a study of T cell responses to AZD1222 COVID-19 vaccine. Notes on the study in general: White British people made up most donors, females outnumbered males, and clonal diversity was possibly underestimated.

The sample here was peripheral blood, taken on day 0 of AZD1222 vaccination. The receptor was derived from an adult in good health. The chain employs TRBV6-1 and TRBJ2-1; D uncertain. In DNA form, the CDR3 reads TGTGCCAGCAGTGAAGCGCTTCACAATGAGCAGTTCTTC. Amino acid sequence: CASSEALHNEQFF.